One and the same sample provided the 6 T cell receptor beta chains below, sequenced in a study of cytomegalovirus exposure and HLA in healthy donors. Using immunoSEQ multiplex PCR, the repertoire was profiled, and TCRdb retains in-frame clones only, with some absent. In the table there are about 110,000 clones, about 85% of which are singletons. Sequenced sample: PBMCs. The receptors derive from a woman aged 18-29 years in good health and CMV-seronegative.

In this sample, this clone turned up a few times. This chain links TRBV10-3 with TRBJ1-4; TRBD1 matches 7 bases. The length of the CDR3 is 13 residues. Germline CDR1 is ENHRY and CDR2 is SYGVKD. V was clipped by 9 bases and J by 3 bases; unmatched bases: 4. The DNA for the CDR3 is TGTGCCATTAGGGACAGACCTAATGAAAAACTGTTTTTT. It yields the protein CAIRDRPNEKLFF.

The DNA of the CDR3 is TGTGCCAGCAGTTACTGCGACAGGGCCTATTACACCGGGGAGCTGTTTTTT. Translation gives CASSYCDRAYYTGELFF. The J gene is TRBJ2-2, the V gene TRBV6-7, with 7 positions matching TRBD1. TRBV6-7 is assigned to the ORF class and has an uncertain function. The junction had 8 bases not matched to a gene; V was cut back by 1 base and J by 3 bases. The CDR3 covers 17 residues.

The CDR3 nucleotides read TGTGCCAGCAGTGAAGGACAGGGCACTGAAGCTTTCTTT. It translates to CASSEGQGTEAFF. V usage is TRBV2 and J usage is TRBJ1-1, with 7 bases that match TRBD1. CDR3 length: 13 amino acids. Germline values: CDR1 SNHLY, CDR2 FYNNEI. V gave up 1 base and J gave up 4 bases; unmatched junction bases: 0.

There are a few counts of this clone. The chain links TRBV30 to TRBJ2-1; D perhaps matches TRBD2 (5 bases). Trimming stripped 3 bases from V and 1 base from J, with 19 bases between. This CDR3 spans 17 amino acids. Germline V gives CDR1 GTSNPN, CDR2 SVGIG (reference sequence). This CDR3 reads CAWRGRDARASYNEQFF. The CDR3, as DNA: TGTGCCTGGAGGGGGAGAGATGCCCGGGCTTCCTACAATGAGCAGTTCTTC. The full variable domain, rest sourced from reference TRBV30 and TRBJ2-1, is SQTIHQWPATLVQPVGSPLSLECTVEGTSNPNLYWYRQAAGRGLQLLFYSVGIGQISSEVPQNLSASRPQDRQFILSSKKLLLSDSGFYLCAWRGRDARASYNEQFFGPGTRLTVL.

This clone appeared once. This chain connects TRBV5-1 to TRBJ2-5, with 8 bases that match TRBD2. Germline V gives CDR1 SGHRS, CDR2 YFSETQ. There are 15 residues in the CDR3. Trimming took 4 bases from V and 2 from J; bases not matched to a gene: 7. The CDR3 region has the DNA TGCGCCAGCAGCCTTCTAGGGACTAGACAAGAGACCCAGTACTTC. Translated: CASSLLGTRQETQYF.

The chain is built from TRBV4-1 and TRBJ1-3; D uncertain. The germline gives CDR1 MGHRA, CDR2 YSYEKL. The ends were cut back, 1 base at V and 2 bases at J, with 12 bases in the middle. The length of the CDR3 is 16 residues. CDR3 sequence (DNA): TGCGCCAGCAGCCAAGCTGAGGGAAAAGCTGGAAACACCATATATTTT. Its protein is CASSQAEGKAGNTIYF.